The rows below give T cell receptor beta chains drawn from one sample of a study of shared clonotypes between healthy human individuals. Profiling relied on immunoSEQ multiplex PCR, and the TCRdb table lists in-frame clones only, not all of them. The sample contains 2 million to 2.5 million clones, just under 95% of which appear only once. Sequencing was carried out using naive CD4+ T cells from PBMCs. Receptor source: a man younger than 30 in good health. Some clones in this sample may be carry-over from other donors' samples. Both conserved end residues are part of each CDR3. The D gene is left open where the match is weak. Not every row has a clone size; where given, it reads once, few, many or a size class.

V gene	clone size	J gene	D gene	CDR3 protein	CDR3 DNA
TRBV2	.	TRBJ1-2	.	CASSEKNYGYTF	TGTGCCAGCAGTGAAAAGAACTATGGCTACACCTTC
TRBV7-2	.	TRBJ2-3	.	CASTPGRTDTQYF	TGTGCCAGCACCCCTGGCCGCACAGATACGCAGTATTTT
TRBV5-4	.	TRBJ2-3	TRBD2	CASRRAGGPLDTQYF	TGTGCCAGCAGGCGAGCGGGAGGGCCTCTAGATACGCAGTATTTT
TRBV7-3	.	TRBJ1-5	.	CASSLYGNQPQHF	TGTGCCAGCAGCTTATACGGTAATCAGCCCCAGCATTTT
TRBV18	.	TRBJ2-1	.	CASSPWDYNEQFF	TGTGCCAGCTCACCATGGGACTACAATGAGCAGTTCTTC
TRBV4-1	.	TRBJ2-1	.	CASSQEGQLTYNEQFF	TGCGCCAGCAGCCAAGAGGGGCAGTTAACCTACAATGAGCAGTTCTTC
TRBV20-1	.	TRBJ2-7	.	CSATVKDEQYF	TGCAGTGCTACGGTAAAGGACGAGCAGTACTTC
TRBV7-9	.	TRBJ2-1	TRBD2	CASSSLAGGNNEQFF	TGTGCCAGCAGCTCCCTAGCGGGAGGGAACAATGAGCAGTTCTTC
TRBV5-4	.	TRBJ2-3	TRBD2	CASSSTSGKTDTQYF	TGTGCCAGCAGCTCGACTAGCGGGAAGACAGATACGCAGTATTTT
TRBV5-1	.	TRBJ1-1	.	CASSYGTAAAGAFF	TGCGCCAGCAGCTACGGGACCGCCGCTGCGGGAGCTTTCTTT
TRBV6-6	.	TRBJ2-1	TRBD1	CASSSEQGAGNEQFF	TGTGCCAGCAGTTCCGAACAGGGGGCTGGCAATGAGCAGTTCTTC
TRBV7-7	.	TRBJ2-2	.	CASSFSLVGELFF	TGTGCCAGCAGCTTTAGCTTAGTCGGGGAGCTGTTTTTT
TRBV30	.	TRBJ2-2	TRBD2	CAGTSGQSAGELFF	TGTGCCGGAACTAGCGGCCAGAGCGCCGGGGAGCTGTTTTTT
TRBV6-5	.	TRBJ1-1	.	CASSGAEGAFF	TGTGCCAGCAGTGGAGCAGAAGGAGCTTTCTTT
TRBV5-1	once	TRBJ2-5	.	CASSSQGTDEETQYF	TGCGCCAGCAGCTCCCAGGGGACCGATGAAGAGACCCAGTACTTC
TRBV11-2	.	TRBJ2-1	TRBD2	CASSVGTSVHTNEQFF	TGTGCCAGCAGCGTCGGGACTAGCGTCCATACCAATGAGCAGTTCTTC
TRBV9	.	TRBJ1-3	.	CASSVVTGGEGNTIYF	TGTGCCAGCAGCGTAGTTACAGGAGGAGAGGGAAACACCATATATTTT
TRBV4-1	.	TRBJ1-2	.	CASSPGSTGYGYTF	TGCGCCAGCAGTCCGGGGTCTACGGGCTATGGCTACACCTTC
TRBV16	.	TRBJ1-2	.	CASSQSVGVGYTF	TGTGCCAGCAGCCAATCGGTAGGGGTTGGCTACACCTTC
TRBV30	few	TRBJ1-1	.	CAWSVWGEAFF	TGTGCCTGGAGTGTTTGGGGGGAAGCTTTCTTT
TRBV7-9	.	TRBJ1-5	.	CASSSSLGVSNQPQHF	TGTGCCAGCAGCTCCAGTCTAGGTGTTAGCAATCAGCCCCAGCATTTT
TRBV7-9	.	TRBJ1-1	.	CASSLEVNTEAFF	TGTGCCAGCAGCTTAGAGGTGAACACTGAAGCTTTCTTT